Presented here are 8 T cell receptor beta chains from one specimen sequenced in a study of blood T cell repertoires in COVID-19. This table comes from immunoSEQ multiplex PCR, and its TCRdb copy is limited to in-frame clones, with some not included. The sample lists 190,000 or so clones; approximately 88% were seen once. Material: peripheral blood. The receptors were gathered from a woman in her twenties or thirties with acute or convalescent COVID-19.

The CDR3 DNA reads TGTGCCGGGAAGGACAGGGGTCAGAATGAGCAGTTCTTC. As protein: CAGKDRGQNEQFF. The rearrangement links TRBV7-8 to TRBJ2-1; 9 positions agree with TRBD1. This CDR3 comprises 13 residues. CDR1 and CDR2 from the germline V gene are SGHVS and FQNEAQ. V shed 11 bases and J 7 bases; nucleotides not matched to a gene: 9. The full variable domain, rest sourced from reference TRBV7-8 and TRBJ2-1, is GAGVSQSPRYKVAKRGQDVALRCDPISGHVSLFWYQQALGQGPEFLTYFQNEAQLDKSGLPSDRFFAERPEGSVSTLKIQRTQQEDSAVYLCAGKDRGQNEQFFGPGTRLTVL.

This chain joins TRBV5-1 and TRBJ2-3; TRBD1 aligns across 8 bases. Per germline, CDR1 SGHRS and CDR2 YFSETQ. The trim removed 4 bases at V and 4 bases at J, leaving 8 bases unmatched. The CDR3 runs to 15 residues. The CDR3 sequence is CASSPQGAIADTQYF. The CDR3 region has the DNA TGCGCCAGCAGCCCCCAGGGGGCTATCGCAGATACGCAGTATTTT.

This clone was detected many times. The sample contains more than one DNA sequence encoding this CDR3. The V and J genes are TRBV18 and TRBJ2-1; D might be TRBD1 (6 bases). V was trimmed by 3 bases and J by 6 bases, leaving 9 bases between them. This CDR3 spans 13 amino acids. Germline V gene sequence: CDR1 KGHSH, CDR2 LQKENI. CDR3 residues: CASSPGQSNEQFF. CDR3 nucleotides: TGTGCCAGCTCACCCGGACAGTCCAATGAGCAGTTCTTC. The variable domain in full, with the rest retrieved from reference TRBV18 and TRBJ2-1, is NAGVMQNPRHLVRRRGQEARLRCSPMKGHSHVYWYRQLPEEGLKFMVYLQKENIIDESGMPKERFSAEFPKEGPSILRIQQVVRGDSAAYFCASSPGQSNEQFFGPGTRLTVL.

The chain carries TRBV7-2 and TRBJ1-1; no clear D gene. There are 13 residues in the CDR3. CDR1 is SGHTA, CDR2 FQGNSA, per germline. The ends were cut back, 3 bases at V and 4 bases at J, with 9 bases in the middle. The CDR3 reads CASSFQSGTEAFF. The CDR3 DNA sequence: TGTGCCAGCAGCTTTCAATCGGGCACTGAAGCTTTCTTT.

The chain recombines TRBV5-6 with TRBJ1-5; 8 bases are a match to TRBD1. The length of the CDR3 is 15 residues. Germline CDR1 SGHDT, CDR2 YYEEEE. J was trimmed by 4 bases and V by 4 bases; bases with no gene match: 7. Here the CDR3 reads CASSSADRGNQPQHF. Written as DNA, the CDR3 is TGTGCCAGCAGCAGCGCAGACAGGGGAAATCAGCCCCAGCATTTT.

Worth noting for this clone: An end of the junction does not agree with germline; a read error may underlie this. The chain combines TRBV2 with TRBJ2-3; D might be TRBD1 (6 bases). Germline-derived CDR1 and CDR2 are SNHLY and FYNNEI. This CDR3 spans 11 amino acids. CDR3 sequence (DNA): TGTGCCAGCAGTTCCGGGACAAGCGCCCATTTT. This codes for CASSSGTSAHF. The whole variable domain, filled in from reference TRBV2 and TRBJ2-3, reads EPEVTQTPSHQVTQMGQEVILRCVPISNHLYFYWYRQILGQKVEFLVSFYNNEISEKSEIFDDQFSVERPDGSNFTLKIRSTKLEDSAMYFCASSSGTSAHFGPGTRLTVL.

J is TRBJ2-1 and V is TRBV5-1; the match to TRBD1 covers 8 bases. Trimming at V came to 0 bases and at J to 7 bases, leaving 6 bases not matched to a gene. The CDR3 is 15 amino acids. Per germline, CDR1 SGHRS and CDR2 YFSETQ. In DNA form, the CDR3 reads TGCGCCAGCAGCTTGGCCAGGGGGCAGTCGAATGAGCAGTTCTTC. This sequence encodes CASSLARGQSNEQFF.

This chain links TRBV3-1 (or the pseudogene TRBV3-2) with TRBJ1-6; no clear D. There are 16 residues in the CDR3. Trimming pared 4 bases from V and 1 base from J, leaving 11 bases between. Germline values: CDR1 LGHDT, CDR2 YNNKEL (reference sequence). The CDR3 DNA follows: TGTGCCAGCAGCCCCATTGCGGGGTCCTATAATTCACCCCTCCACTTT. Its translation: CASSPIAGSYNSPLHF.